Below are 22 T cell receptor beta chains sequenced from a single sample in a study of T cell responses to AZD1222 COVID-19 vaccine. Only in-frame clones appear in the TCRdb table, and some are missing; sequencing was by immunoSEQ multiplex PCR. The sample yields roughly 110,000 clones, around 89% seen once. Material: peripheral blood, obtained on day 0 of AZD1222 vaccination. These receptor sequences come from an adult in good health.

V gene TRBV2 combines with J gene TRBJ1-2; no definite D call. V was cut by 0 bases and J by 2 bases, with 4 bases left in between. This CDR3 spans 13 amino acids. Germline loops: CDR1 SNHLY, CDR2 FYNNEI. Written as DNA, the CDR3 is TGTGCCAGCAGTGAAGCAGAAAACTATGGCTACACCTTC. Its protein is CASSEAENYGYTF. The variable domain in full, completed from reference TRBV2 and TRBJ1-2, reads EPEVTQTPSHQVTQMGQEVILRCVPISNHLYFYWYRQILGQKVEFLVSFYNNEISEKSEIFDDQFSVERPDGSNFTLKIRSTKLEDSAMYFCASSEAENYGYTFGSGTRLTVV.

The rearrangement joins TRBV4-3 to TRBJ2-3, with D perhaps TRBD2 (6 bases). Between the trimmed V and J ends, which lost 1 base and 2 bases, there was a span of 10 bases. CDR3 length: 15 residues. Germline V gives CDR1 LGHNA, CDR2 YSLEER. The CDR3 DNA is TGCGCCAGCAGCCAAGTCGGAGGGACCACAGATACGCAGTATTTT. Translated: CASSQVGGTTDTQYF.

As for this clone: Other DNA sequences in this specimen translate into the identical CDR3. The chain has TRBV19 and TRBJ2-7; 7 bases match TRBD1. V lost 4 bases, J lost 3 bases, and 3 bases stayed unmatched. Looked up from germline, CDR1 is LNHDA and CDR2 is SQIVND (reference sequence). CDR3 length equals 13 residues. This CDR3 is CASSRQGSYEQYF. Here the CDR3 DNA reads TGTGCCAGTAGTAGACAGGGAAGCTACGAGCAGTACTTC.

The rearrangement uses TRBV6-5 and TRBJ2-7, with TRBD2 as a possible D gene (6 bases). The CDR3 is 14 amino acids. Germline CDR1 and CDR2: MNHEY and SVGAGI. V shed 5 bases and J shed 1 base, with 12 bases lying between them. The CDR3 DNA sequence: TGTGCCAGCAGTAGGATTGGGGGGTCCTACGAGCAGTACTTC. It is translated as CASSRIGGSYEQYF.

The chain is built from TRBV5-1 and TRBJ2-3; D not resolved. Germline assignment: CDR1 SGHRS and CDR2 YFSETQ. V lost 0 bases and J 2 bases, leaving 7 bases between the germline ends. This CDR3 has 14 residues. The CDR3 reads CASSLGEFTDTQYF. The CDR3 nucleotides are TGCGCCAGCAGCTTGGGAGAATTCACAGATACGCAGTATTTT.

The chain employs TRBV3-1 (or the pseudogene TRBV3-2) and TRBJ1-4; tentatively, D is TRBD1 (5 bases). This CDR3 spans 16 amino acids. V was cut by 2 bases and J by 8 bases, with 18 bases left in between. Germline V gives CDR1 LGHDT, CDR2 YNNKEL (reference sequence). The CDR3 sequence: CASSQPKGGAHEKLFF. The DNA for the CDR3 is TGTGCCAGCAGCCAACCGAAAGGAGGGGCTCACGAAAAACTGTTTTTT.

The rearrangement links TRBV3-1 (or the pseudogene TRBV3-2) to TRBJ1-5; D is uncertain. Trimming pared 3 bases from V and 7 bases from J, leaving 13 bases between. CDR1 is LGHDT, CDR2 YNNKEL, per germline (reference sequence). This CDR3 contains 14 residues. The CDR3 nucleotides are TGTGCCAGCAGCCATCTCGGGGAAAACCAGCCCCAGCATTTT. As protein: CASSHLGENQPQHF.

The J gene is TRBJ2-2, the V gene TRBV4-3; weak D call: TRBD1 (7 bases). The CDR3 runs to 20 residues. Per germline, CDR1 LGHNA and CDR2 YSLEER. Deletions cut 2 bases from V and 2 bases from J, with 24 bases between. CDR3 DNA sequence: TGCGCCAGCAGCCAACCCCCCTATTCAGGGGGGATTTCTAACACCGGGGAGCTGTTTTTT. It specifies CASSQPPYSGGISNTGELFF.

The chain recombines TRBV3-1 (or the pseudogene TRBV3-2) with TRBJ1-1, with D hard to call. The V gene's germline CDR1 is LGHDT and CDR2 YNNKEL (reference sequence). This CDR3 comprises 12 residues. Trimming cost V 1 base and J 6 bases, with 6 bases left between them. CDR3 loop: CASSQGGSEAFF. The CDR3 DNA reads TGTGCCAGCAGCCAAGGGGGTTCTGAAGCTTTCTTT.

V gene TRBV19 combines with J gene TRBJ1-4; D is ambiguous. The CDR3 length is 15 residues. The germline V and J ends were trimmed by 8 bases and 4 bases, with 17 bases remaining between them. Germline V gene sequence: CDR1 LNHDA, CDR2 SQIVND (reference sequence). The CDR3: CASRSERRSNEKLFF. The CDR3 DNA reads as TGTGCCAGTCGGAGCGAAAGGAGGAGTAATGAAAAACTGTTTTTT.

CDR3 sequence (DNA): TGCAGCGTTAGTCCGGGACTAACTAATGAAAAACTGTTTTTT. It specifies CSVSPGLTNEKLFF. The chain recombines TRBV29-1 with TRBJ1-4; weak D call: TRBD1 (5 bases). CDR1 is SQVTM and CDR2 is ANQGSEA in the germline V gene. The V and J ends lost 5 bases and 1 base respectively, with 11 bases between them. The CDR3 spans 14 residues.

This clone was seen a single time. The rearrangement links TRBV5-1 to TRBJ2-1; the match to TRBD2 covers 11 bases. Unmatched junction bases numbered 7, after V lost 5 bases and J lost 3 bases. Germline V gene data show CDR1 as SGHRS and CDR2 as YFSETQ. The CDR3 totals 16 residues. The CDR3, as DNA: TGCGCCAGCAGTCAACAGGGGACTAGCGGCTACAATGAGCAGTTCTTC. Its translation is CASSQQGTSGYNEQFF. Based on the CDR3 plus reference TRBV5-1 and TRBJ2-1, the full variable domain is KAGVTQTPRYLIKTRGQQVTLSCSPISGHRSVSWYQQTPGQGLQFLFEYFSETQRNKGNFPGRFSGRQFSNSRSEMNVSTLELGDSALYLCASSQQGTSGYNEQFFGPGTRLTVL.

V is TRBV6-5 and J is TRBJ1-3; D ambiguous. Trimming stripped 7 bases from V and 0 bases from J, with 13 bases between. The V gene's germline CDR1 is MNHEY and CDR2 SVGAGI. CDR3 length: 15 residues. The CDR3 DNA reads as TGTGCCAGCACCAGAGATGGGGTCTCTGGAAACACCATATATTTT. Its protein product is CASTRDGVSGNTIYF.

The rearrangement uses TRBV11-3 and TRBJ2-7; D is undetermined. Germline CDR1 and CDR2: SGHNT and YENEEA. Deletions cut 5 bases from V and 7 bases from J, with 9 bases between. This CDR3 has 11 amino acids. The CDR3 nucleotides read TGTGCCAGCAGCCCAAGTTTAGAGCAGTACTTC. Its protein is CASSPSLEQYF.

This clone occurred once. The chain couples TRBV5-4 to TRBJ2-3, with 8 positions matching TRBD1. The germline gives CDR1 SGHNT, CDR2 YYREEE (reference sequence). The V segment lost 5 bases and the J segment 0 bases; nucleotides outside the gene matches: 2. This CDR3 has 14 amino acids. Here the CDR3 DNA reads TGTGCCAGCAGTCGGACAGGGAGCACAGATACGCAGTATTTT. Translating gives CASSRTGSTDTQYF.

The chain carries TRBV5-1 and TRBJ1-2, with 7 bases that match TRBD1. The CDR3 has 13 residues. Germline V gene sequence: CDR1 SGHRS, CDR2 YFSETQ. Trimming removed 4 bases from V and 8 bases from J; junction bases left unmatched: 8. The CDR3: CASSQDRALGYTF. The CDR3 DNA is TGCGCCAGCAGCCAAGACAGGGCCTTGGGCTACACCTTC.

This chain connects TRBV7-2 to TRBJ1-2; 9 nucleotides line up with TRBD1. V lost 6 bases, J lost 7 bases, and 6 bases stayed unmatched. CDR3 length: 13 amino acids. The germline V gene has CDR1 SGHTA and CDR2 FQGNSA. CDR3 residues: CASSLGQGGGYTF. The CDR3 nucleotides read TGTGCCAGCAGTCTGGGACAGGGCGGTGGCTACACCTTC.

The chain links TRBV7-2 to TRBJ2-1; D possibly matches TRBD1 or TRBD2 (6 bases each). There are 18 residues in the CDR3. V lost 3 bases and J 0 bases, leaving 18 bases between the germline ends. Germline CDR1 SGHTA, CDR2 FQGNSA. The CDR3 coding sequence is TGTGCCAGCAGCTTCCGAGGCTCGGGGGCCTCCTCCTACAATGAGCAGTTCTTC. Its translation: CASSFRGSGASSYNEQFF.

The chain joins TRBV7-2 to TRBJ1-2; D is unclear. Trimming pared 1 base from V and 4 bases from J, leaving 7 bases between. The CDR3 runs to 13 residues. Germline V gene data show CDR1 as SGHTA and CDR2 as FQGNSA. CDR3 in amino acids: CASSLVGFYGYTF. CDR3 coding DNA: TGTGCCAGCAGCTTAGTAGGTTTCTATGGCTACACCTTC.

This clone was recorded once. The V and J genes are TRBV7-2 and TRBJ1-6; no firm D call. The germline V and J ends were trimmed by 0 bases and 14 bases, with 11 bases remaining between them. CDR1 and CDR2 (germline): SGHTA, FQGNSA. CDR3 length: 13 amino acids. The CDR3 reads CASSLAAVETLHF. The CDR3, as DNA: TGTGCCAGCAGCTTAGCCGCCGTAGAAACCCTCCACTTT.

The gene calls are TRBV10-3 and TRBJ1-3, with D possibly matching TRBD1 (6 bases). The germline gives CDR1 ENHRY, CDR2 SYGVKD. With 0 bases removed from V and 3 bases from J, the gap between germline ends came to 12 bases. The CDR3 extends over 16 amino acids. DNA of the CDR3: TGTGCCATCAGTGAGTCAGGGGGGGCAAGTGGAAACACCATATATTTT. It translates to CAISESGGASGNTIYF.

The J gene is TRBJ1-3, the V gene TRBV28; D is ambiguous. Per germline, CDR1 MDHEN and CDR2 SYDVKM. The CDR3 is 14 amino acids. Trimming stripped 7 bases from V and 1 base from J, with 11 bases between. In nucleotides, the CDR3 is TGTGCCAGCATCCGACGCGAGTCTGGAAACACCATATATTTT. This gives the protein CASIRRESGNTIYF.